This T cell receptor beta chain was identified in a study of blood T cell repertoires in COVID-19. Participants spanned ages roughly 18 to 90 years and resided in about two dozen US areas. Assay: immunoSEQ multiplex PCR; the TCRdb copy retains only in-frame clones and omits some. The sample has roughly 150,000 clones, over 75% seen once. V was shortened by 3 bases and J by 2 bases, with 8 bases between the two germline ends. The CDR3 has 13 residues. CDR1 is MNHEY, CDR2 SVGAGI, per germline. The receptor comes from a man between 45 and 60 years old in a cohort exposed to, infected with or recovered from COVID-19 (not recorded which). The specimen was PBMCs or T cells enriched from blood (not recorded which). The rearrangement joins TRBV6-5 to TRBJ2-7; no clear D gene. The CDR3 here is CASSYTQTYEQYF. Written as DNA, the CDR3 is TGTGCCAGCAGTTATACCCAGACCTACGAGCAGTACTTC.